The rows below give T cell receptor beta chains drawn from one sample of a study of T cell clones after liver transplantation. Generated by immunoSEQ multiplex PCR, the TCRdb table keeps only in-frame clones and is missing some. The sample has about 20,000 clones; about four fifths are singletons. The specimen was CD8+ T cells from blood, collected approximately 52 months after liver transplant. The receptors were sampled from a human patient who received a liver transplant. Some of the T cells may derive from the graft donor. Both conserved end residues are part of each CDR3. A D gene is named only where the DNA matches it firmly. Some rows have no size entry. The others give once, few or many, or a class for an expanded clone.

v_call	clone_size	j_call	cdr3_length	d_call	cdr3_aa	cdr3_nt
TRBV7-8	.	TRBJ1-1	14	.	CASSLLTGSAEAFF	TGTGCCAGCAGCTTATTAACGGGGAGCGCTGAAGCTTTCTTT
TRBV19	.	TRBJ2-1	15	.	CASSPSNHGGNEQFF	TGTGCCAGTAGTCCCTCTAACCACGGGGGAAATGAGCAGTTCTTC
TRBV7-2	.	TRBJ2-3	16	TRBD2	CASSLELAVVPDTQYF	TGTGCCAGCAGCTTAGAACTAGCGGTAGTCCCAGATACGCAGTATTTT
TRBV6-4	once	TRBJ1-1	11	.	CASSTGTEAFF	TGTGCCAGCAGTACCGGCACTGAAGCTTTCTTT
TRBV19	.	TRBJ1-2	15	TRBD1	CASSKSDRSSYGYTF	TGTGCCAGTAGTAAATCGGACAGGAGCTCCTATGGCTACACCTTC
TRBV9	.	TRBJ1-2	14	TRBD1	CASSVAQGAYGYTF	TGTGCCAGCAGCGTGGCACAGGGGGCCTATGGCTACACCTTC
TRBV5-4	.	TRBJ1-4	15	.	CASSDTQDTHEKLFF	TGTGCCAGCAGCGACACGCAGGACACACATGAAAAACTGTTTTTT
TRBV28	.	TRBJ1-2	11	TRBD1	CASPAGGGYTF	TGTGCCAGCCCGGCAGGGGGTGGCTACACCTTC
TRBV7-9	.	TRBJ2-7	14	.	CASSLAGEPDEQYF	TGTGCCAGCAGCTTAGCGGGGGAGCCGGATGAGCAGTACTTC
TRBV16	.	TRBJ2-7	15	TRBD1	CASSAGTGAAYEQYF	TGTGCCAGCAGCGCCGGGACAGGGGCGGCCTACGAGCAGTACTTC
TRBV10-2	.	TRBJ1-1	12	.	CASFRARGEAFF	TGCGCCAGCTTCCGGGCCAGGGGTGAAGCTTTCTTT
TRBV25-1	once	TRBJ2-1	16	TRBD1	CASSPGTGPSYNEQFF	TGTGCCAGCAGTCCCGGGACAGGGCCTTCCTACAATGAGCAGTTCTTC
TRBV25-1	.	TRBJ2-1	13	TRBD1	CASSRTGAYEQFF	TGTGCCAGCAGTAGGACAGGGGCTTATGAGCAGTTCTTC
TRBV4-1	.	TRBJ2-3	13	.	CASSQGEGDTQYF	TGCGCCAGCAGCCAAGGCGAGGGAGATACGCAGTATTTT
TRBV6-6	.	TRBJ1-5	12	.	CASRLINQPQHF	TGTGCCAGCAGGCTGATCAATCAGCCCCAGCATTTT
TRBV5-4	.	TRBJ2-2	15	.	CASSLGTQNTGELFF	TGTGCCAGCAGCCTAGGGACCCAGAACACCGGGGAGCTGTTTTTT
TRBV10-1	.	TRBJ1-4	8	.	CASTEGAF	TGCGCCAGCACCGAGGGCGCGTTT
TRBV6-5	.	TRBJ1-6	16	.	CASSYSEGPYNSPLHF	TGTGCCAGCAGTTACTCAGAGGGCCCCTATAATTCACCCCTCCACTTT
TRBV9	.	TRBJ2-1	16	TRBD2	CASSVGTSGSVYEQFF	TGTGCCAGCAGCGTAGGGACTAGCGGGAGCGTATATGAGCAGTTCTTC
TRBV2	.	TRBJ1-4	15	.	CASSDFRQLNEKLFF	TGTGCCAGCAGTGATTTCCGACAGCTGAATGAAAAACTGTTTTTT
TRBV27	.	TRBJ2-1	15	.	CASSFSGSPPNEQFF	TGTGCCAGCAGTTTCTCCGGGTCCCCACCAAATGAGCAGTTCTTC
TRBV10-1	.	TRBJ2-2	17	TRBD1	CASSERTGAAGTGELFF	TGCGCCAGCAGTGAAAGGACAGGGGCCGCGGGCACCGGGGAGCTGTTTTTT
TRBV25-1	.	TRBJ1-1	14	.	CASSAWAGNTEAFF	TGTGCCAGCAGTGCCTGGGCCGGGAACACTGAAGCTTTCTTT
TRBV19	once	TRBJ2-7	15	TRBD2	CASSMLAGGPYEQYF	TGTGCCAGTAGTATGTTGGCGGGGGGGCCGTACGAGCAGTACTTC
TRBV27	.	TRBJ1-4	14	.	CASSFRGLNEKLFF	TGTGCCAGCAGCTTCCGGGGCCTTAATGAAAAACTGTTTTTT
TRBV2	.	TRBJ2-1	15	TRBD2	CASSLLAGGGNEQFF	TGTGCCAGCAGCCTCCTAGCGGGGGGAGGTAATGAGCAGTTCTTC
TRBV14	.	TRBJ1-5	16	TRBD1	CASSHRDRNFNQPQHF	TGTGCCAGCAGCCACCGGGACAGAAATTTCAATCAGCCCCAGCATTTT
TRBV7-9	.	TRBJ1-5	14	TRBD1	CASSSDRGRQPQHF	TGTGCCAGCAGCTCGGACAGGGGACGGCAGCCCCAGCATTTT
TRBV6-1	.	TRBJ2-3	14	.	CASSESTGTDTQYF	TGTGCCAGCAGTGAATCCACGGGCACAGATACGCAGTATTTT
TRBV7-9	.	TRBJ2-3	14	.	CASSLALDTDTQYF	TGTGCCAGCAGCTTAGCCCTAGACACAGATACGCAGTATTTT
TRBV7-9	.	TRBJ1-1	15	.	CASSHQTATITEAFF	TGTGCCAGCAGTCATCAGACCGCTACAATCACTGAAGCTTTCTTT
TRBV19	.	TRBJ1-1	11	.	CASSINLEAFF	TGTGCCAGTAGTATAAATCTAGAAGCTTTCTTT
TRBV9	.	TRBJ1-3	15	.	CASSVQGGHGNTIYF	TGTGCCAGCAGCGTACAGGGAGGTCACGGAAACACCATATATTTT
TRBV4-1	.	TRBJ2-7	14	.	CASSQASGNYEQYF	TGCGCCAGCAGCCAAGCTTCAGGGAATTACGAGCAGTACTTC
TRBV2	few	TRBJ1-1	11	.	CASSGGTEAFF	TGTGCCAGCAGTGGTGGGACTGAAGCTTTCTTT
TRBV14	.	TRBJ2-7	15	.	CASSLLAGRTNEQYF	TGTGCCAGCAGCCTTCTCGCAGGGCGAACTAACGAGCAGTACTTC
TRBV30	few	TRBJ2-1	15	.	CAWGLGGFAYNEQFF	TGTGCCTGGGGTTTGGGGGGTTTTGCCTACAATGAGCAGTTCTTC